This TCR beta chain was captured in a study of T cell responses to AZD1222 COVID-19 vaccine. Study at large: Analysis merged second doses at about 4 or about 12 weeks. Study outcomes and limitations: A rise in Spike-specific TCR breadth and depth followed two AZD1222 doses. Donors were chiefly white British, with a greater number of females, and clonal diversity was perhaps underestimated. Regions 160-218 and 743-854 held dominance among vaccine-associated CD4 TCRs, which spanned spike.

Germline lookup yields CDR1 MDHEN and CDR2 SYDVKM. The CDR3 consists of 16 residues. The germline V and J ends were trimmed by 2 bases and 3 bases, with 16 bases remaining between them. Clones were read by immunoSEQ multiplex PCR, and TCRdb kept only the in-frame ones, dropping some. The table lists around 120,000 clones, 70% to 90% of them singletons. About this clone: The antigen remains undetermined.

The receptor was derived from an adult in good health. The rearrangement uses TRBV28 and TRBJ1-1, with a tentative D call TRBD1 (5 bases). The sequencing here drew on peripheral blood, taken on day 0 of AZD1222 vaccination. CDR3 protein: CASSLRAGSGYTEAFF. The DNA of the CDR3 is TGTGCCAGCAGTTTAAGGGCAGGGTCGGGTTACACTGAAGCTTTCTTT.